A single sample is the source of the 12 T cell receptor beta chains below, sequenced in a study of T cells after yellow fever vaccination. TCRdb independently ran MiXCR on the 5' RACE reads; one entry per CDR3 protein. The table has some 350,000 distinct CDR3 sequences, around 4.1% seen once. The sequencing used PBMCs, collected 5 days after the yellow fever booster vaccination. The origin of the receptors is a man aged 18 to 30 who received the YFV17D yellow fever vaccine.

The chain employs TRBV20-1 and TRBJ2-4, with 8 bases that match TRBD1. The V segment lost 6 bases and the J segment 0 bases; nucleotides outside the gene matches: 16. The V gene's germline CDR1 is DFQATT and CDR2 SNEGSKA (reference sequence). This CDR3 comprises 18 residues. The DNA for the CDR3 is TGCAGTGCCCAGCGTAGGGACAGGACAATTCTAGCCAAAAACATTCAGTACTTC. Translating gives CSAQRRDRTILAKNIQYF.

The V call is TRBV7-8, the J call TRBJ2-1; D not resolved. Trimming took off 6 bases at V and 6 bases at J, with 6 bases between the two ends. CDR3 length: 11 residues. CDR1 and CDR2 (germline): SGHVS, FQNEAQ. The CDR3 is CASRDPNEQFF. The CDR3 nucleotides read TGTGCCAGCAGGGACCCCAATGAGCAGTTCTTC.

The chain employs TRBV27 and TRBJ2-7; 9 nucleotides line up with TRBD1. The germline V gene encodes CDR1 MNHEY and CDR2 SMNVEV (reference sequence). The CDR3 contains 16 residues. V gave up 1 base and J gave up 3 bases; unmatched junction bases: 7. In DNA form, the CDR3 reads TGTGCCAGCAGTTTATTGGGGACAGGGAATAACTACGAGCAGTACTTC. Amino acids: CASSLLGTGNNYEQYF.

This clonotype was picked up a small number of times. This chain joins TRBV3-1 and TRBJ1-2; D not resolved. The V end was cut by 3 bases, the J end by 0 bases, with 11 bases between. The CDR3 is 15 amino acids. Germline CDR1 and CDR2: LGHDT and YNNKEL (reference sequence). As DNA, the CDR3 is TGTGCCAGCAGCCAGGGAGTGGGGACTAACTATGGCTACACCTTC. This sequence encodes CASSQGVGTNYGYTF.

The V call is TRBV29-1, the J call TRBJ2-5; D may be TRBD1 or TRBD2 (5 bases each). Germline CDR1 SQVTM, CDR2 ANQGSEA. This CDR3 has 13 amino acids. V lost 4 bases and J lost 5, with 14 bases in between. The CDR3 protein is CSVGGAGWETQYF. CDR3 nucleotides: TGCAGCGTTGGAGGGGCAGGGTGGGAGACCCAGTACTTC.

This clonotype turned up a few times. For the CDR3, the DNA is TGCGCCAGCAGCTTGGCTGGCACGGCGGTAGACTATGGCTACACCTTC. Protein product: CASSLAGTAVDYGYTF. The V call is TRBV5-1, the J call TRBJ1-2; D unresolved. Germline-derived CDR1 and CDR2 are SGHRS and YFSETQ. The V gene lost 0 bases and the J gene lost 3 bases, with 15 bases spanning the gap. The CDR3 is 16 amino acids.

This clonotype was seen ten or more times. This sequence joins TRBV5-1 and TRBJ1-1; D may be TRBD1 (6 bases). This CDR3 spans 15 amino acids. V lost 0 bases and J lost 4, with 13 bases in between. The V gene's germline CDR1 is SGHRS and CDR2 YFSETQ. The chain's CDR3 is CASSLAGTSVTEAFF. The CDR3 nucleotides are TGCGCCAGCAGCTTGGCAGGGACATCGGTCACTGAAGCTTTCTTT.

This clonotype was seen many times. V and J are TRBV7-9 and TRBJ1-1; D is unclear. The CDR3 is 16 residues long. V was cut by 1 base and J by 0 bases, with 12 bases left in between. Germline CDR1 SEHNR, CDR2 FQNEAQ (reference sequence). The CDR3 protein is CASSLESATMNTEAFF. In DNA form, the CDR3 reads TGTGCCAGCAGCTTAGAGTCAGCAACGATGAACACTGAAGCTTTCTTT.

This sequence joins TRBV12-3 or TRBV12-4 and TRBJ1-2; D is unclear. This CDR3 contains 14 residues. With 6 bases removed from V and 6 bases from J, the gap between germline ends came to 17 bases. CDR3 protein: CASRPWSGLHGYTF. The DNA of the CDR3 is TGTGCCAGCAGGCCCTGGTCGGGCCTCCATGGCTACACCTTC.

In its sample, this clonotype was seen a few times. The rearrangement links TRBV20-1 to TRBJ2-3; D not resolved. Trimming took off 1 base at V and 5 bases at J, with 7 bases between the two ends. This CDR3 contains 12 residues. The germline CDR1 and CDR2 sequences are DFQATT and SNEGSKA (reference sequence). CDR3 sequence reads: CSARVLEDTQYF. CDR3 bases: TGCAGTGCTAGAGTCTTAGAAGATACGCAGTATTTT.

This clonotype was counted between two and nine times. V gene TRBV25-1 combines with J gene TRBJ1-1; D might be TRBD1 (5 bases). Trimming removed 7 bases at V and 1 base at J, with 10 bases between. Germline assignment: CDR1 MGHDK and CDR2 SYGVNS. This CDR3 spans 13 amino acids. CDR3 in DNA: TGTGCCAGCATGGGACGCCGGAACACTGAAGCTTTCTTT. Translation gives CASMGRRNTEAFF.

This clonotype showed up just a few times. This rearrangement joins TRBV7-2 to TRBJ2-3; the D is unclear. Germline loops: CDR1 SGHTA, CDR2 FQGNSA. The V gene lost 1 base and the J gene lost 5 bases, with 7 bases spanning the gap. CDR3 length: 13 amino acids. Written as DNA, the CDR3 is TGTGCCAGCAGCTTAGGCAGCCTAGATACGCAGTATTTT. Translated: CASSLGSLDTQYF. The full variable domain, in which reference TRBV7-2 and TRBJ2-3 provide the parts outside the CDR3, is GAGVSQSPSNKVTEKGKDVELRCDPISGHTALYWYRQSLGQGLEFLIYFQGNSAPDKSGLPSDRFSAERTGGSVSTLTIQRTQQEDSAVYLCASSLGSLDTQYFGPGTRLTVL.